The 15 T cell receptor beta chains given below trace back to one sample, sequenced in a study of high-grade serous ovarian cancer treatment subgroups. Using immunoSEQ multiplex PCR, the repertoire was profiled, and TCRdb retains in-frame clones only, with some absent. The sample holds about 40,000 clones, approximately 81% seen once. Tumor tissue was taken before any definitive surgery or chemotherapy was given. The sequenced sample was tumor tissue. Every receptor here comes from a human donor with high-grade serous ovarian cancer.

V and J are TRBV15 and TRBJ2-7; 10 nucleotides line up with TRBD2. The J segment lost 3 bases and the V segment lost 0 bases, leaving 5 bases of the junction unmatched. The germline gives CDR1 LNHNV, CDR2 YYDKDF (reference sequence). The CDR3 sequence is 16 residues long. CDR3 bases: TGTGCCACCAGCAGAGATGAGCGGGAGGGACGCTACGAGCAGTACTTC. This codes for CATSRDEREGRYEQYF. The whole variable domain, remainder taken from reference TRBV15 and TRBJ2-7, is DAMVIQNPRYQVTQFGKPVTLSCSQTLNHNVMYWYQQKSSQAPKLLFHYYDKDFNNEADTPDNFQSRRPNTSFCFLDIRSPGLGDTAMYLCATSRDEREGRYEQYFGPGTRLTVT.

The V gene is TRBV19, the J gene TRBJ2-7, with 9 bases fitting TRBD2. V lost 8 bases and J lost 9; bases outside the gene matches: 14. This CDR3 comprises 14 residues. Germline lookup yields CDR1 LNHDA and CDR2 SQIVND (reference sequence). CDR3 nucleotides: TGTGCCAGTCGGCCGGCTAGCGGGATAAGTGGGCAGTACTTC. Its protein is CASRPASGISGQYF. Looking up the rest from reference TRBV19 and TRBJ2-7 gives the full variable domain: DGGITQSPKYLFRKEGQNVTLSCEQNLNHDAMYWYRQDPGQGLRLIYYSQIVNDFQKGDIAEGYSVSREKKESFPLTVTSAQKNPTAFYLCASRPASGISGQYFGPGTRLTVT.

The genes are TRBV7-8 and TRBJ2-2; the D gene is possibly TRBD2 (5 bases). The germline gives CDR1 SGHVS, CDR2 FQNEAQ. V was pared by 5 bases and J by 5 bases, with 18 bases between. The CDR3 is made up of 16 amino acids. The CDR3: CASSIPGWRTTGELFF. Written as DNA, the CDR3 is TGTGCCAGCAGCATTCCCGGTTGGAGGACTACCGGGGAGCTGTTTTTT.

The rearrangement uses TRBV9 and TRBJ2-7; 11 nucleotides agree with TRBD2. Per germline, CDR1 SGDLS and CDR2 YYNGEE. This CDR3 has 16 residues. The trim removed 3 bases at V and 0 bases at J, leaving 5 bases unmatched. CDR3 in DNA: TGTGCCAGCAGCGCTTCCGGGACTAGCGGCTCCTACGAGCAGTACTTC. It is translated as CASSASGTSGSYEQYF.

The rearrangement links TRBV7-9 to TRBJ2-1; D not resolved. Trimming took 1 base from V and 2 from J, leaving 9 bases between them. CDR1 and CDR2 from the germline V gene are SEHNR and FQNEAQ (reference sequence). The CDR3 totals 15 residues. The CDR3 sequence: CASSLDGYTYNEQFF. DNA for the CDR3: TGTGCCAGCAGCTTAGACGGGTATACCTACAATGAGCAGTTCTTC.

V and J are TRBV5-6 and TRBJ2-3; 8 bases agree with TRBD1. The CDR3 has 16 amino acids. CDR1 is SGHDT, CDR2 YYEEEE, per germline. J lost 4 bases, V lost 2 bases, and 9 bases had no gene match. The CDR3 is CASSFPTGEFADTQYF. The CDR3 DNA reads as TGTGCCAGCAGCTTCCCGACAGGGGAGTTTGCAGATACGCAGTATTTT.

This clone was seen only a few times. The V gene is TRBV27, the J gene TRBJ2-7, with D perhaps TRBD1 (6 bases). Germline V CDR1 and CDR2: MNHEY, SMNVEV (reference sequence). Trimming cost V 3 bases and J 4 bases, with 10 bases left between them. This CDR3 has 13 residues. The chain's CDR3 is CASSFGRGYEQYF. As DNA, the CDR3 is TGTGCCAGCAGTTTTGGAAGGGGGTACGAGCAGTACTTC.

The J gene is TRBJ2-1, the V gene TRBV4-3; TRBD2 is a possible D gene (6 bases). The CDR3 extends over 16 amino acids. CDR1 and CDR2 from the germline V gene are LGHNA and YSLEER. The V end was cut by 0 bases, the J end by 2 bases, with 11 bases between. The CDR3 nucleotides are TGCGCCAGCAGCCAAGATATCCTAGCGACCTACAATGAGCAGTTCTTC. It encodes CASSQDILATYNEQFF.

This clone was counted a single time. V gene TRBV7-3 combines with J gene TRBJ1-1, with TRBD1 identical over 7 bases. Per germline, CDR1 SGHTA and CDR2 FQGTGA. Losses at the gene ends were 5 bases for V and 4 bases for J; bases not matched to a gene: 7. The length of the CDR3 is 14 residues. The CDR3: CASSPQGGSTEAFF. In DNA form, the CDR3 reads TGTGCCAGCAGCCCCCAGGGGGGGAGCACTGAAGCTTTCTTT.

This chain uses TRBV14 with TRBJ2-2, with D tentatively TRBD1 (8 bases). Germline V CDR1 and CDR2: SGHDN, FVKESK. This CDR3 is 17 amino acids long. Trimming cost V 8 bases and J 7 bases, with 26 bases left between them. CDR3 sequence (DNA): TGTGCCAGCGTTGTGAACCGGACAGGGACTACTCTCGGGGAGCTGTTTTTT. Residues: CASVVNRTGTTLGELFF.

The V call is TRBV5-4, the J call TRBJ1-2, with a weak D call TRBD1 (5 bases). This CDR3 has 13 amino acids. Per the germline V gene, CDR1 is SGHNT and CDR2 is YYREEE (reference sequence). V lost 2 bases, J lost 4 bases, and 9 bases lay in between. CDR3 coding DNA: TGTGCCAGCAGCTTCGACAGTCCCTATGGCTACACCTTC. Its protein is CASSFDSPYGYTF.

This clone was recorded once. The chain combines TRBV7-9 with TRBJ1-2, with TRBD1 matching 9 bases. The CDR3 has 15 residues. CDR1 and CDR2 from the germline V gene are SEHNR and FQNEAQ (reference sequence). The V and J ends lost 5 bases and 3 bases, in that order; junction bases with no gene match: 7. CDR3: CASSPGTGTDYGYTF. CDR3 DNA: TGTGCCAGCAGCCCCGGGACAGGGACAGACTATGGCTACACCTTC. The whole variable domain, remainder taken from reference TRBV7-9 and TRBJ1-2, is DTGVSQNPRHKITKRGQNVTFRCDPISEHNRLYWYRQTLGQGPEFLTYFQNEAQLEKSRLLSDRFSAERPKGSFSTLEIQRTEQGDSAMYLCASSPGTGTDYGYTFGSGTRLTVV.

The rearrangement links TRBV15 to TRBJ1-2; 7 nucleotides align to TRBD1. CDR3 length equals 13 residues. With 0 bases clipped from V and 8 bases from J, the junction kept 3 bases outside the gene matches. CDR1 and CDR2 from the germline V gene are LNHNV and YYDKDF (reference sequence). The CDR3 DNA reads TGTGCCACCAGCAGAGATCAGGGGGGCGGCTACACCTTC. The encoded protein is CATSRDQGGGYTF.

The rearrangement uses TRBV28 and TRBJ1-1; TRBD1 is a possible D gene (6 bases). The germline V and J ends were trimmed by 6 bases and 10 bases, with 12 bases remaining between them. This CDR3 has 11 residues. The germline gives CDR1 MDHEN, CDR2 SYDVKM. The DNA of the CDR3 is TGTGCCAGCAGCTACAGGGATTCAGCTTTCTTT. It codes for CASSYRDSAFF.

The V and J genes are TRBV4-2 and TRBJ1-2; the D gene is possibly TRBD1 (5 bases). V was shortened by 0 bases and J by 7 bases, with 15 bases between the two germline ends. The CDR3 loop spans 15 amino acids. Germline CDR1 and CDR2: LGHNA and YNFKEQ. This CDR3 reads CASSQDSSTGSGYTF. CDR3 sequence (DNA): TGTGCCAGCAGCCAAGATAGTTCTACAGGCTCTGGCTACACCTTC.